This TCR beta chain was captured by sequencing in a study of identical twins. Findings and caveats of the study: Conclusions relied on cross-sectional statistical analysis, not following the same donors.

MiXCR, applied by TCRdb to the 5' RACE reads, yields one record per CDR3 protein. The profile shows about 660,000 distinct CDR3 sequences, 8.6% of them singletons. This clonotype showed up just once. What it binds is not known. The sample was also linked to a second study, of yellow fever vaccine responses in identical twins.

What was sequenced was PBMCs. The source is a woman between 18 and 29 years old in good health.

Here the CDR3 reads CASSPGGKGQETQYF. CDR3 in DNA: TGTGCCAGCTCACCCGGAGGAAAGGGCCAAGAGACCCAGTACTTC. The chain links TRBV18 to TRBJ2-5, with a possible D match to TRBD2 (5 bases). CDR3 length equals 15 residues. V lost 3 bases and J 1 base, leaving 12 bases between the germline ends. Germline CDR1 KGHSH, CDR2 LQKENI.